This T cell receptor beta chain was recovered during a study of OX40 agonist ivuxolimab in advanced cancers. The germline CDR1 and CDR2 sequences are MNHNS and SASEGT. The V end was cut by 10 bases, the J end by 4 bases, with 16 bases between. The CDR3 runs 13 residues. The protocol was immunoSEQ multiplex PCR, while the TCRdb copy is restricted to in-frame clones and leaves out a portion. The sample yields some 69,000 clones, about 93% seen once. This sequence was found in an adult with an advanced solid tumor such as melanoma, head and neck, liver or kidney cancer. Sequencing used CD4+ or CD8+ T cells sorted from blood, obtained in a trial of the OX40 agonist ivuxolimab. The rearrangement uses TRBV6-1 and TRBJ1-1; D is uncertain. In DNA, the CDR3 is TGTGCCATATCTTTGGCCCGGACCACTGAAGCTTTCTTT. The encoded protein is CAISLARTTEAFF.